This T cell receptor beta chain emerged from a study of blood T cell repertoires in COVID-19. Overall study: Recovery among Cohort 3 donors was established by two negative PCRs, clearance, or symptom resolution. COVID-19 samples collected from the United States, Italy and Spain covered acute and convalescent phases.

Method: immunoSEQ multiplex PCR; TCRdb's copy keeps in-frame clones and lacks some. The repertoire holds 350,000 to 400,000 clones, with approximately 89% as singletons. This TCR came from a man between 40 and 49 years old in a cohort exposed to, infected with or recovered from COVID-19 (not recorded which). What was sequenced was PBMCs or T cells enriched from blood (not recorded which).

CDR3 DNA sequence: TGTGCCAGCAGTGAACCGGCGGAGCGGTATAGCAATCAGCCCCAGCATTTT. Translating gives CASSEPAERYSNQPQHF. This chain connects TRBV6-1 to TRBJ1-5; D uncertain. Germline lookup yields CDR1 MNHNS and CDR2 SASEGT. This CDR3 is built from 17 residues. V lost 2 bases, J lost 0 bases, and 14 bases lay in between.